These T cell receptor beta chains were read from a single sample in a study of blood T cell repertoires in COVID-19. The table came from immunoSEQ multiplex PCR; TCRdb's copy has only in-frame clones and leaves some out. The profile shows about 380,000 clones, about 90% of them singletons. Sequenced input: PBMCs or T cells enriched from blood (not recorded which). Receptors originate from a man in his thirties or forties who had recovered from COVID-19. The CDR3 runs from the conserved cysteine through the conserved F or W. Fields, in order: V gene, CDR3 protein.

V gene: TRBV4-1
CDR3 protein: CASSQDPRPRRDGYTF

V gene: TRBV13
CDR3 protein: CASSNWLNITGGEQYF

V gene: TRBV13
CDR3 protein: CASSPQGTATNEKLFF

V gene: TRBV9
CDR3 protein: CASSPMTVSGNTIYF

V gene: TRBV11-2
CDR3 protein: CASSLPRPRFGTEAFF

V gene: TRBV4-1
CDR3 protein: CASSQRTAANYGYTF

V gene: TRBV30
CDR3 protein: CAWSRGSGGAYEQFF

V gene: TRBV7-8
CDR3 protein: CASSSSGGSATQYF

V gene: TRBV9
CDR3 protein: CASSHGQGITDTQYF

V gene: TRBV12-5
CDR3 protein: CASGLSYEQFF